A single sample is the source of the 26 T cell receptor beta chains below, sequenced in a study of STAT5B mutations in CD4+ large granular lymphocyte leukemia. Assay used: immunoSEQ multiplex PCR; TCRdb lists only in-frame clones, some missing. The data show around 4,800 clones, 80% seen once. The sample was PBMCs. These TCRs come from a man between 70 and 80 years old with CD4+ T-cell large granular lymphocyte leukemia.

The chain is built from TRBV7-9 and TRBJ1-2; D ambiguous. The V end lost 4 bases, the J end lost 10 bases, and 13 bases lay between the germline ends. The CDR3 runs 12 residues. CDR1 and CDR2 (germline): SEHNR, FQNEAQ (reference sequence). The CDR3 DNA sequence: TGTGCCAGCAGCTCCGGTTCGCTATACTACACCTTC. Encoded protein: CASSSGSLYYTF.

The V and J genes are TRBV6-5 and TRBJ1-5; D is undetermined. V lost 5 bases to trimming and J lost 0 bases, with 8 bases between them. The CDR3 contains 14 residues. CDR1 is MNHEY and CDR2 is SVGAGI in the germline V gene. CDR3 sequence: CASSRTSSNQPQHF. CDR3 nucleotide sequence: TGTGCCAGCAGTCGAACAAGTAGCAATCAGCCCCAGCATTTT.

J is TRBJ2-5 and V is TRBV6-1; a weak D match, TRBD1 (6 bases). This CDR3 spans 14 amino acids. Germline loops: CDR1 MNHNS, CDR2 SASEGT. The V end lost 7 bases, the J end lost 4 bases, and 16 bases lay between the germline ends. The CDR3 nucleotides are TGTGCCAGCACTCCCAGGTCCAGGGGAGAGACCCAGTACTTC. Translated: CASTPRSRGETQYF.

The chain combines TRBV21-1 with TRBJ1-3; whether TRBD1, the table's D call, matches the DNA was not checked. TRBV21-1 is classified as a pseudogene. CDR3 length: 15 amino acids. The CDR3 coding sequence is TGTGCCAGCAGCAAAGCTGCAGGGGACGGAAACACCATATATTTT. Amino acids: CASSKAAGDGNTIYF.

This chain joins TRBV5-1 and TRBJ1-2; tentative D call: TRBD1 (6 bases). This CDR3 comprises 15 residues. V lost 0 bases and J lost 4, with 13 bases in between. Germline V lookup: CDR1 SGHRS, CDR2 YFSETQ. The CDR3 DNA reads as TGCGCCAGCAGCTTGGCACAGGGAGAAACCTATGGCTACACCTTC. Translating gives CASSLAQGETYGYTF.

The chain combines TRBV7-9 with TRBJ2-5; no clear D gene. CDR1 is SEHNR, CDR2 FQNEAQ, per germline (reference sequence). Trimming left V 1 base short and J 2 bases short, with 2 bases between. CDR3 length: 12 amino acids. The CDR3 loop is CASSLEQETQYF. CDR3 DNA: TGTGCCAGCAGCTTAGAGCAAGAGACCCAGTACTTC. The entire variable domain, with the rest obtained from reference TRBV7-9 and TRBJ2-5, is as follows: DTGVSQNPRHKITKRGQNVTFRCDPISEHNRLYWYRQTLGQGPEFLTYFQNEAQLEKSRLLSDRFSAERPKGSFSTLEIQRTEQGDSAMYLCASSLEQETQYFGPGTRLLVL.

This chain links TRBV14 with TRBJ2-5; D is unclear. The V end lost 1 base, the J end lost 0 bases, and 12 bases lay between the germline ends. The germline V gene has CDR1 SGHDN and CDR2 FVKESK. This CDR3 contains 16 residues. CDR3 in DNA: TGTGCCAGCAGCCAAGGGTTCAGAATAGACCAAGAGACCCAGTACTTC. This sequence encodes CASSQGFRIDQETQYF.

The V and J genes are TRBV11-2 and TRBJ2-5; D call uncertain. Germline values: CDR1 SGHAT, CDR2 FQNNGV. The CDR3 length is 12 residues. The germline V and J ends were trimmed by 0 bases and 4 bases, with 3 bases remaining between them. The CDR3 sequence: CASSLELETQYF. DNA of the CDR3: TGTGCCAGCAGCTTAGAACTAGAGACCCAGTACTTC.

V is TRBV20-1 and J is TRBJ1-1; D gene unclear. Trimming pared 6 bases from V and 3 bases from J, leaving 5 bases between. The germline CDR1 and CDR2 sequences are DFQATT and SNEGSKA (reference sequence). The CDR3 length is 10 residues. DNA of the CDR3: TGCAGTGCCCCGGACACTGAAGCTTTCTTT. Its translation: CSAPDTEAFF.

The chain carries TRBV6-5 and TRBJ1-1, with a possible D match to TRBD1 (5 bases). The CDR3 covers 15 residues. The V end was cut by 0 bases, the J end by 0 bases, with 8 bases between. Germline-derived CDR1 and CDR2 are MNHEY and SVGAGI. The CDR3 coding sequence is TGTGCCAGCAGTTACTCTAGGGGCCTGAACACTGAAGCTTTCTTT. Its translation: CASSYSRGLNTEAFF.

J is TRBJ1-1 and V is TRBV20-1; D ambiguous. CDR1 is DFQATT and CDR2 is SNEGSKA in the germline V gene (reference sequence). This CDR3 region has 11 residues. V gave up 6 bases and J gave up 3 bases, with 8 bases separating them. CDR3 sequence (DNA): TGCAGTGCCCGTCACTACACTGAAGCTTTCTTT. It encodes CSARHYTEAFF.

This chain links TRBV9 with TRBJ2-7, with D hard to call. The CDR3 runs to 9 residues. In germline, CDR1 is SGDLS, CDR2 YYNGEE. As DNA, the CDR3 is TGTGCCAGCAGGGTTAGCTGCGACGTC. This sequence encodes CASRVSCDV.

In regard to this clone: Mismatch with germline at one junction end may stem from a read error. The CDR3 protein is CVSRSAGGVQETQYF. The CDR3 DNA reads as TGTGTCAGCCGATCCGCCGGGGGGGTACAAGAGACCCAGTACTTC. The chain combines TRBV6-5 with TRBJ2-5; the match to TRBD2 covers 8 bases. CDR1 and CDR2 (germline): MNHEY, SVGAGI. The CDR3 has 15 residues.

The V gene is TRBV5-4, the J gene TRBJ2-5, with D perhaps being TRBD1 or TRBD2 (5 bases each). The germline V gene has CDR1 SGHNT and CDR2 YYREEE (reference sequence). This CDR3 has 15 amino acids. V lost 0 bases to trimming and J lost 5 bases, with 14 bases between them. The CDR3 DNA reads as TGTGCCAGCAGCTTGGCGGGACGCCTTGAGGAGACCCAGTACTTC. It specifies CASSLAGRLEETQYF. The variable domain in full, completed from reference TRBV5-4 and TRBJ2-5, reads ETGVTQSPTHLIKTRGQQVTLRCSSQSGHNTVSWYQQALGQGPQFIFQYYREEENGRGNFPPRFSGLQFPNYSSELNVNALELDDSALYLCASSLAGRLEETQYFGPGTRLLVL.

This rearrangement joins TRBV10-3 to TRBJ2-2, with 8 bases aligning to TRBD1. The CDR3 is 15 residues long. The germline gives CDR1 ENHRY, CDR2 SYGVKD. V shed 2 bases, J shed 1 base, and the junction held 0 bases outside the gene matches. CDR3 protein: CAISEGQGNTGELFF. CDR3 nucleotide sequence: TGTGCCATCAGTGAGGGACAGGGGAACACCGGGGAGCTGTTTTTT.

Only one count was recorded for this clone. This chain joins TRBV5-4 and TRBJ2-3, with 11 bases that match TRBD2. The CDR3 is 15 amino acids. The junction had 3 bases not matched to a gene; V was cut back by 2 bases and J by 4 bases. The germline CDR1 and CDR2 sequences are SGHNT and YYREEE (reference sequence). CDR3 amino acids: CASSFASGRSDTQYF. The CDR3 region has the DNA TGTGCCAGCAGCTTTGCTAGCGGGAGGTCAGATACGCAGTATTTT.

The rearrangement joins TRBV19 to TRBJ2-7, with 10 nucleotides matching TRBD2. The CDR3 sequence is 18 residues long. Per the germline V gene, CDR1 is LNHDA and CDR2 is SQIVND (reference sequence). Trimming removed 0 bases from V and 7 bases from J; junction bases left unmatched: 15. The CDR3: CASSIDAPRASGSWEQYF. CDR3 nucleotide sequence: TGTGCCAGTAGTATAGATGCACCCCGGGCTAGCGGGAGCTGGGAGCAGTACTTC.

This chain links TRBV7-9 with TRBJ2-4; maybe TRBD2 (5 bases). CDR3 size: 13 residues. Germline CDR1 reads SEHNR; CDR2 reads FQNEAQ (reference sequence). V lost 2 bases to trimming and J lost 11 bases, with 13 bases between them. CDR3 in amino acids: CASSLPSARVQYF. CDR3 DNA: TGTGCCAGCAGCTTACCTTCAGCGCGGGTTCAGTACTTC.

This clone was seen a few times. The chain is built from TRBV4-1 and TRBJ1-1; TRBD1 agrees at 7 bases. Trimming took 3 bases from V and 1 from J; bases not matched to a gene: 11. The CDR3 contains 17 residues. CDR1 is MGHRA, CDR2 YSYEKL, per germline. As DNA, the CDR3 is TGCGCCAGCAGCCATCGATCCCGGGACAGAAAGAACACTGAAGCTTTCTTT. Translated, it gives CASSHRSRDRKNTEAFF.

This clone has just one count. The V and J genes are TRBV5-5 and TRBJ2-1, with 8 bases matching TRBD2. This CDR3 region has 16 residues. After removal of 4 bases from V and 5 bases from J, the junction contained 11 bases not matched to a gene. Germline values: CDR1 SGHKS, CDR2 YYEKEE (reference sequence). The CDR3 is CASSRLDGRDNNEQFF. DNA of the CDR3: TGTGCCAGCAGCAGACTCGACGGGAGGGATAACAATGAGCAGTTCTTC.

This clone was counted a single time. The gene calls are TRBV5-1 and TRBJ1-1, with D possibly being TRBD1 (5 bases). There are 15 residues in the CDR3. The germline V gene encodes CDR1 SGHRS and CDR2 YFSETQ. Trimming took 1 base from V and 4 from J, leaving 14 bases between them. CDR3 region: CASSLTGLRGTEAFF. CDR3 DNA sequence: TGCGCCAGCAGCTTGACAGGTCTGAGGGGCACTGAAGCTTTCTTT. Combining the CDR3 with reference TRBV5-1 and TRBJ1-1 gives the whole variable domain KAGVTQTPRYLIKTRGQQVTLSCSPISGHRSVSWYQQTPGQGLQFLFEYFSETQRNKGNFPGRFSGRQFSNSRSEMNVSTLELGDSALYLCASSLTGLRGTEAFFGQGTRLTVV.

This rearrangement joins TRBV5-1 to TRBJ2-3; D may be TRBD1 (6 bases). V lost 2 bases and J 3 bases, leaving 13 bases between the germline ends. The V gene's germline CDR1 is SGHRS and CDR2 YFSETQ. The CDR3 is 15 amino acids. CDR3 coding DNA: TGCGCCAGCAGCTTTGGAGGACAGATAACAGATACGCAGTATTTT. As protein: CASSFGGQITDTQYF.

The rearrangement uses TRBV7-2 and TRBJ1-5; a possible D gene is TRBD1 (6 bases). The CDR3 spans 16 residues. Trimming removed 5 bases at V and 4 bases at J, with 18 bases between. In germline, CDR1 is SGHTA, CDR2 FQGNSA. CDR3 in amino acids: CASSPLRGGGNQPQHF. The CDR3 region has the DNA TGTGCCAGCAGCCCTCTCCGAGGAGGGGGAAATCAGCCCCAGCATTTT. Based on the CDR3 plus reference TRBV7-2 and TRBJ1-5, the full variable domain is GAGVSQSPSNKVTEKGKDVELRCDPISGHTALYWYRQSLGQGLEFLIYFQGNSAPDKSGLPSDRFSAERTGGSVSTLTIQRTQQEDSAVYLCASSPLRGGGNQPQHFGDGTRLSIL.

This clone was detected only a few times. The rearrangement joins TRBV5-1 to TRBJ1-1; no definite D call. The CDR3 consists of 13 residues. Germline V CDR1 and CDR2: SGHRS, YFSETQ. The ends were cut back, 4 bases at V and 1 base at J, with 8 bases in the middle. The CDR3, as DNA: TGCGCCAGCAGCCCCAGGCAGAACACTGAAGCTTTCTTT. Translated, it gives CASSPRQNTEAFF.

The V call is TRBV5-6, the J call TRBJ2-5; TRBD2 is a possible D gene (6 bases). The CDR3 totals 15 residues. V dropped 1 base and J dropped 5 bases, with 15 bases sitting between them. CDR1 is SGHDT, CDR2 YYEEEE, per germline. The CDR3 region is CASSLFHHGGETQYF. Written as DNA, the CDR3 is TGTGCCAGCAGCTTGTTCCATCACGGGGGTGAGACCCAGTACTTC.

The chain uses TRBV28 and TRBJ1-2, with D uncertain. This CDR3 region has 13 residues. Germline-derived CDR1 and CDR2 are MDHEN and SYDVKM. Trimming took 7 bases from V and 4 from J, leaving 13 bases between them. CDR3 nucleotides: TGTGCCAGCACCTCAGGAGGAGTCTATGGCTACACCTTC. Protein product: CASTSGGVYGYTF.